These T cell receptor beta chains were read from a single sample in a study of T cell responses to AZD1222 COVID-19 vaccine. TCRdb's table, derived via immunoSEQ multiplex PCR, lists solely in-frame clones and lacks some. The sample has some 67,000 clones, under 90% seen once. The source material was peripheral blood, sampled 28 days after the second AZD1222 dose. All receptors come from an adult who received the AZD1222 COVID-19 vaccine. The CDR3 runs from the conserved cysteine through the conserved F or W. Each record gives: D gene, J gene, V gene, clone size, CDR3 DNA, CDR3 protein. D genes are given only for firm matches. Not all rows give a size; the values are once, few, many and, for expanded clones, a class.

d_call: TRBD2; j_call: TRBJ2-5; v_call: TRBV6-6; clone_size: NA; cdr3_nt: TGTGCCAGCAGTCTAATGAGGAGCGGGGGGGTACAAGAGACCCAGTACTTC; cdr3_aa: CASSLMRSGGVQETQYF
d_call: NA; j_call: TRBJ1-5; v_call: TRBV19; clone_size: NA; cdr3_nt: TGTGCCAGTAGTACAGGGAGGCATCAGCCCCAGCATTTT; cdr3_aa: CASSTGRHQPQHF
d_call: NA; j_call: TRBJ2-1; v_call: TRBV9; clone_size: NA; cdr3_nt: TGTGCCAGCTCAAGAGCCGCGTGGGGGTCCTACAATGAGCAGTTCTTC; cdr3_aa: CASSRAAWGSYNEQFF
d_call: NA; j_call: TRBJ1-4; v_call: TRBV9; clone_size: NA; cdr3_nt: TGTGCCAGCAGCGTAGATAGACAGTGGGGTGAAAAACTGTTTTTT; cdr3_aa: CASSVDRQWGEKLFF
d_call: NA; j_call: TRBJ1-6; v_call: TRBV15; clone_size: NA; cdr3_nt: TGTGCCACCAGCAGAGATAGGGCAGGGCATAATTCACCCCTCCACTTT; cdr3_aa: CATSRDRAGHNSPLHF
d_call: NA; j_call: TRBJ2-2; v_call: TRBV6-5; clone_size: NA; cdr3_nt: TGTGCCAGCACCGAAGAGAACACCGGGGAGCTGTTTTTT; cdr3_aa: CASTEENTGELFF
d_call: NA; j_call: TRBJ1-1; v_call: TRBV27; clone_size: few; cdr3_nt: TGTGCCAGCAGTTTTAGAGGGAATGAAGCTTTCTTT; cdr3_aa: CASSFRGNEAFF
d_call: TRBD1; j_call: TRBJ2-6; v_call: TRBV6-2/TRBV6-3; clone_size: NA; cdr3_nt: TGTGCCAGCAGTTACTCTGGGGACAGACCTTTTGGGGCCAACGTCCTGACTTTC; cdr3_aa: CASSYSGDRPFGANVLTF
d_call: TRBD2; j_call: TRBJ2-3; v_call: TRBV2; clone_size: NA; cdr3_nt: TGTGCCAGCAGCCCCGTGACTAGCGGAAACACAGATACGCAGTATTTT; cdr3_aa: CASSPVTSGNTDTQYF
d_call: NA; j_call: TRBJ1-1; v_call: TRBV30; clone_size: NA; cdr3_nt: TGTGCCTGTGGACCCTCGAACACTGAAGCTTTCTTT; cdr3_aa: CACGPSNTEAFF
d_call: NA; j_call: TRBJ1-3; v_call: TRBV4-3; clone_size: NA; cdr3_nt: TGCGCCAGCAGCCGAATTGAAGGGGACACCATATATTTT; cdr3_aa: CASSRIEGDTIYF
d_call: TRBD1; j_call: TRBJ1-4; v_call: TRBV5-4; clone_size: NA; cdr3_nt: TGTGCCAGCAGCCCACAGGGGCGTAGCGAAAAACTGTTTTTT; cdr3_aa: CASSPQGRSEKLFF
d_call: TRBD2; j_call: TRBJ2-3; v_call: TRBV19; clone_size: NA; cdr3_nt: TGTGCCAGTAGTATGACTAGCATCCCGACAGATACGCAGTATTTT; cdr3_aa: CASSMTSIPTDTQYF
d_call: NA; j_call: TRBJ1-5; v_call: TRBV7-2; clone_size: NA; cdr3_nt: TGTGCCAGCAGCTTAGGGCGGCAGGGCAATCAGCCCCAGCATTTT; cdr3_aa: CASSLGRQGNQPQHF
d_call: NA; j_call: TRBJ2-2; v_call: TRBV29-1; clone_size: NA; cdr3_nt: TGCAGCGTGCGGGTTACAGGGTACAGCACCGGGGAGCTGTTTTTT; cdr3_aa: CSVRVTGYSTGELFF
d_call: NA; j_call: TRBJ1-4; v_call: TRBV18; clone_size: NA; cdr3_nt: TGTGCCAGCTCACCCTACACAGGGGAAAAACTGTTTTTT; cdr3_aa: CASSPYTGEKLFF
d_call: TRBD1; j_call: TRBJ2-7; v_call: TRBV7-9; clone_size: NA; cdr3_nt: TGTGCCAGCAGCTTAGCGGGACAGGGTTACGAGCAGTACTTC; cdr3_aa: CASSLAGQGYEQYF
d_call: NA; j_call: TRBJ1-3; v_call: TRBV30; clone_size: NA; cdr3_nt: TGTGCCTGGAACAGGGATGGAAACACCATATATTTT; cdr3_aa: CAWNRDGNTIYF
d_call: TRBD1; j_call: TRBJ1-6; v_call: TRBV7-9; clone_size: few; cdr3_nt: TGTGCCAGCAGACCCGGGACAGGGGGGAATTCACCCCTCCACTTT; cdr3_aa: CASRPGTGGNSPLHF